This T cell receptor beta chain appears in the sequencing data of a study of siplizumab effects on memory and regulatory T cells. V shed 0 bases, J shed 2 bases, and the junction held 6 bases outside the gene matches. Germline V gene lookup returns CDR1 SGDLS and CDR2 YYNGEE. This CDR3 has 17 residues. Some clones are missing from TCRdb's copy, which holds only in-frame ones; the method was immunoSEQ multiplex PCR. The sample includes more than 95,000 clones, roughly 92% of them seen just once. Material: Tregs sorted from blood. The clonotype was recovered from a human donor in good health. This sequence joins TRBV9 and TRBJ2-3; 10 positions match TRBD2. In DNA form, the CDR3 reads TGTGCCAGCAGCGTAGATCCTAGCGGGGGACTCACAGATACGCAGTATTTT. Translation: CASSVDPSGGLTDTQYF.